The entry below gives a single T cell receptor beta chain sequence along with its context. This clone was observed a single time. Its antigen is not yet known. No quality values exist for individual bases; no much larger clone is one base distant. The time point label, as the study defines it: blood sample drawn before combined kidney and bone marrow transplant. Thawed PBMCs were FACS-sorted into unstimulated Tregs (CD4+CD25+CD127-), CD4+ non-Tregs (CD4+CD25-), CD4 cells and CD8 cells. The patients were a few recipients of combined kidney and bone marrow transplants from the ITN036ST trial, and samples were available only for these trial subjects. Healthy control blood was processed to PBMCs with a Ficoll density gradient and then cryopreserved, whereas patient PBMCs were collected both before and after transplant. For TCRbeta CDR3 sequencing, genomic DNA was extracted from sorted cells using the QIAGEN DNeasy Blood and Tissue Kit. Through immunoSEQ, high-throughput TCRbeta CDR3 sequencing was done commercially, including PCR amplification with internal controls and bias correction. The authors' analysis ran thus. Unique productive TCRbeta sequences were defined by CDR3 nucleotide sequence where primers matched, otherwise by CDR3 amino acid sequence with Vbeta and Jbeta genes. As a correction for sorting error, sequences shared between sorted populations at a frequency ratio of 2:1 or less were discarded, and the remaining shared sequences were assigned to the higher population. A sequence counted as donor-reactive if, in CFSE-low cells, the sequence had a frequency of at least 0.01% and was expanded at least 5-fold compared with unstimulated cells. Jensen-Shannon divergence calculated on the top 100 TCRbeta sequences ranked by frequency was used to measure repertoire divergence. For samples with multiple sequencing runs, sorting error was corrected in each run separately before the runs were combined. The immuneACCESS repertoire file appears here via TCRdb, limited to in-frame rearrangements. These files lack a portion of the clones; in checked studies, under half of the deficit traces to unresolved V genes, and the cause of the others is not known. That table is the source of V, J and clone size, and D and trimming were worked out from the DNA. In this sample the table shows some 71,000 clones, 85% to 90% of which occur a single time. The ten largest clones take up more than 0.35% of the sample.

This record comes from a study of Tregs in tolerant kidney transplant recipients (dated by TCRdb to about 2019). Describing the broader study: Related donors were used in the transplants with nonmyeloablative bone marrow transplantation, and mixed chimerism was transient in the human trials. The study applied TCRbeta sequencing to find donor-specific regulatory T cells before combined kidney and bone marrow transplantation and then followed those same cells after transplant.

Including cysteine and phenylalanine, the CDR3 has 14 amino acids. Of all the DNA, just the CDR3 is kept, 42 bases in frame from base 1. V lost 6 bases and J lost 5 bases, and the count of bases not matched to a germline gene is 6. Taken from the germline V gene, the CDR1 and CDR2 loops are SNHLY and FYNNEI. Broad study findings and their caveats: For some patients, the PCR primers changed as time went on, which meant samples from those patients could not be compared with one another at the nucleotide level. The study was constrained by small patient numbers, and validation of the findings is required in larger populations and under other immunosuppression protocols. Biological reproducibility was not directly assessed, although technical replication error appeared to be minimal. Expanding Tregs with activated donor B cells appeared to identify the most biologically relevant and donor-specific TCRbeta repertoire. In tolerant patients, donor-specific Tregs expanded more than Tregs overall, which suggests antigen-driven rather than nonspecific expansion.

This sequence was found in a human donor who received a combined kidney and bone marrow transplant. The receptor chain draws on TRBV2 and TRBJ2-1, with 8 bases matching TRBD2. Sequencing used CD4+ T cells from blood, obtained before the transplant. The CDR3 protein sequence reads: CASRRRGEDNEQFF. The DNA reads TGTGCCAGCAGGCGGCGGGGGGAGGACAATGAGCAGTTCTTC.